This T cell receptor (beta chain) was captured in a study of identical twins. Study outcomes and limitations: Zero-insertion results could be subject to partial confounding by invariant MAIT and iNKT cells.

The V and J ends lost 6 bases and 4 bases respectively, with 17 bases between them. The CDR3 has 15 residues. Germline lookup yields CDR1 MNHEY and CDR2 SMNVEV (reference sequence). This clonotype was seen a few times. Its antigen is currently unknown. TCRdb ran MiXCR on the 5' RACE reads and lists one entry per CDR3 protein. The table shows some 690,000 distinct CDR3 sequences, with 21% occurring only once. These data were also reused for a study on T cells expressing NK-cell markers. That source adds: Top CD8+ clonotypes included the dominant CD3+CD56+NKG2C+ clonotypes in several donors.

The V gene is TRBV27, the J gene TRBJ2-3, with D possibly being TRBD2 (6 bases). The specimen sequenced was PBMCs. This clonotype originated in a woman between 18 and 29 years old in good health. CDR3 region: CASSNLREWADTQYF. The CDR3 DNA follows: TGTGCCAGCAGCAACCTACGGGAGTGGGCAGATACGCAGTATTTT.